Described below is a single T cell receptor (beta chain) sequence and its context. The sample originates from a study of T cells expressing NK-cell markers. Study context: With respect to HCMV, most of the eight sequenced donors were seropositive, and one was seronegative.

TCRdb reprocessed the 5' RACE reads and stores each CDR3 protein as one record, lacking DNA. The sample has some 500,000 distinct CDR3 sequences. Looked up from germline, CDR1 is SGDLS and CDR2 is YYNGEE. There are 13 residues in the CDR3. The receptor's source is a woman between 45 and 60 years old in good health. Input material: blood T cells: a sorted CD56 or NKG2C T cell subset, CD4+ or CD8+ T cells, or bulk PBMC T cells (not recorded which). This rearrangement joins TRBV9 to TRBJ2-1. CDR3 residues: CASSVDQPNEQFF.